The clone carrying this TCR beta chain was seen a handful of times. Its antigen is unknown. The protein TCRdb lists differs from the translation of the DNA at residue 12; the protein given here is translated from the DNA itself. All gene names here are mouse names. With the read ending 3 residues before the CDR3 end, the germline J gene is used to fill in that end. The length of the CDR3 is 15 residues. Between the trimmed V and J ends, which lost 5 bases and 2 bases, there was a span of 14 bases. CDR1 is NNHDY, CDR2 SYVADS, per germline. The data originate from a study of CD8+ T cells in alopecia areata. For the study at large: Female C3H/HeJ mice aged roughly 7-10 weeks received skin from spontaneously alopecic C3H/HeJ graft donors aged roughly 6-12 months. Points from the study as a whole: Scalp samples also yield sequences from resident alphabeta T cells of normal skin.

The authors extracted RNA and reverse transcribed it into cDNA as the sequencing template. The method was immunoSEQ multiplex PCR; TCRdb's version includes in-frame clones alone and lacks a portion of them. The sample yields around 100,000 clones, without any singletons. Sequencing used lesional skin. The source is a C3H/HeJ mouse with alopecia areata. MHC haplotype of the strain: H2-k. V gene TRBV13-3 combines with J gene TRBJ1-3, with D perhaps TRBD1 (6 bases). This chain's CDR3 is CASRGSGVAGNTLYF. The CDR3 DNA, read in part, is TGTGCCAGCAGGGGATCAGGGGTGGCTGGAAATACG.